The TCR beta chain under discussion was sequenced for a study of human T cells and chemical hapten exposure. As for the study in general: Small pooled library volume differences mainly caused per-sample TCR yield variation.

Time point here: pre-sensitization, week 0. Treatment: therapeutic diphenylcyclopropenone sensitization with weekly scalp DPC. It was unfractionated whole blood from which total RNA was extracted. This clonotype was counted only a few times. From the RACE reads, TCRdb called clonotypes with MiXCR, one entry per CDR3 protein. Of under 200,000 distinct CDR3 sequences listed, 25% to 35% are singletons. CDR1 is SGHTA and CDR2 is FQGNSA in the germline V gene. The CDR3 is 15 amino acids. V lost 1 base and J lost 6; bases outside the gene matches: 5. This sequence originates from a woman aged 25 to 39 with alopecia areata. Some clones in this sample may be carry-over from other donors' samples. The source was whole blood, collected in connection with sensitization to the hapten diphenylcyclopropenone (DPC). This chain uses TRBV7-2 with TRBJ2-3, with 9 bases lining up with TRBD2. Here the CDR3 reads CASSLESSGADTQYF. The DNA for the CDR3 is TGTGCCAGCAGCTTAGAATCTAGCGGGGCCGATACGCAGTATTTT.